Shown below are 7 T cell receptor beta chains from a single sample sequenced in a study of cytotoxic CD8 clonotypes in ibrutinib-treated CLL. Using immunoSEQ multiplex PCR, the repertoire was profiled, and TCRdb retains in-frame clones only, with some absent. This table has about 160,000 clones, more than 75% appearing once. The input for sequencing was PBMCs, taken after 12 months of ibrutinib treatment. The source is a human donor with chronic lymphocytic leukemia.

The genes are TRBV28 and TRBJ1-2; no firm D call. V was cut by 2 bases and J by 2 bases, with 6 bases left in between. This CDR3 has 13 amino acids. Germline V gives CDR1 MDHEN, CDR2 SYDVKM. CDR3 in DNA: TGTGCCAGCAGTTTAACCGTAAACTATGGCTACACCTTC. Its protein is CASSLTVNYGYTF.

V usage is TRBV23-1 and J usage is TRBJ2-3, with a tentative D call TRBD1 (5 bases). TRBV23-1 is known as an ORF, though its function is uncertain. The length of the CDR3 is 15 residues. Deletions cut 3 bases from V and 2 bases from J, with 12 bases between. The CDR3 bases are TGCGCCAGCAGTCACCCCCGCAGGGACACAGATACGCAGTATTTT. Its protein product is CASSHPRRDTDTQYF.

The chain links TRBV5-1 to TRBJ2-7; a weak D match, TRBD1 (5 bases). Per germline, CDR1 SGHRS and CDR2 YFSETQ. The CDR3 has 14 residues. The V end lost 2 bases, the J end lost 2 bases, and 11 bases lay between the germline ends. The CDR3 loop reads CASSFQDKTYEQYF. The CDR3 nucleotides are TGCGCCAGCAGCTTTCAGGACAAAACCTACGAGCAGTACTTC. Full variable domain (remainder filled in from reference TRBV5-1 and TRBJ2-7): KAGVTQTPRYLIKTRGQQVTLSCSPISGHRSVSWYQQTPGQGLQFLFEYFSETQRNKGNFPGRFSGRQFSNSRSEMNVSTLELGDSALYLCASSFQDKTYEQYFGPGTRLTVT.

At least ten counts were recorded for this clone. The CDR3 sequence: CASSEGFGQSGYTF. CDR3 DNA sequence: TGTGCCAGCAGTGAAGGGTTTGGGCAGAGTGGCTACACCTTC. V is TRBV6-1 and J is TRBJ1-2; D unresolved. CDR3 length: 14 residues. V dropped 1 base and J dropped 7 bases, with 13 bases sitting between them. Germline CDR1 and CDR2: MNHNS and SASEGT.

The rearrangement uses TRBV10-3 and TRBJ2-1; the match to TRBD2 covers 12 bases. The CDR3 is 16 amino acids. V lost 6 bases, J lost 10 bases, and 13 bases stayed unmatched. Germline CDR1 reads ENHRY; CDR2 reads SYGVKD. The CDR3: CAISRGASGRAGEQFF. The CDR3 coding sequence is TGTGCCATCAGCCGAGGGGCTAGCGGGAGGGCCGGGGAGCAGTTCTTC.

The rearrangement joins TRBV28 to TRBJ1-2; 7 positions agree with TRBD1. J lost 7 bases, V lost 7 bases, and 15 bases had no gene match. CDR3 length equals 15 residues. The germline V gene has CDR1 MDHEN and CDR2 SYDVKM. The CDR3 region is CASKGQSYTTGGYTF. The CDR3 DNA sequence: TGTGCCAGCAAGGGACAGTCCTACACCACAGGTGGCTACACCTTC.

V usage is TRBV7-2 and J usage is TRBJ2-7; D remains unclear. Per germline, CDR1 SGHTA and CDR2 FQGNSA. Trimming took 3 bases from V and 7 from J, leaving 7 bases between them. The CDR3 has 11 residues. The CDR3 region is CASSLAEEQYF. CDR3 DNA: TGTGCCAGCAGCTTGGCGGAAGAGCAGTACTTC.